This TCR beta chain was sequenced in a study of cytomegalovirus exposure and HLA in healthy donors. The PCR contained 60 Vbeta and 13 Jbeta primers. Only in-frame clones appear in the TCRdb table, and some are missing; sequencing was by immunoSEQ multiplex PCR. Of 200,000 or so clones listed, just under 80% were seen once; the top ten hold approximately 5.4%. The CDR3 contains 14 residues. Germline lookup yields CDR1 MNHEY and CDR2 SVGAGI. V lost 6 bases and J lost 0, with 12 bases in between. The chain uses TRBV6-5 and TRBJ2-7; D is unresolved. The source is a woman aged 30 to 39 in good health and CMV-seropositive. Sequencing input: PBMCs. The CDR3 DNA reads as TGTGCCAGCAGGGCCAGGTTCAGCTCCTACGAGCAGTACTTC. This gives the protein CASRARFSSYEQYF.